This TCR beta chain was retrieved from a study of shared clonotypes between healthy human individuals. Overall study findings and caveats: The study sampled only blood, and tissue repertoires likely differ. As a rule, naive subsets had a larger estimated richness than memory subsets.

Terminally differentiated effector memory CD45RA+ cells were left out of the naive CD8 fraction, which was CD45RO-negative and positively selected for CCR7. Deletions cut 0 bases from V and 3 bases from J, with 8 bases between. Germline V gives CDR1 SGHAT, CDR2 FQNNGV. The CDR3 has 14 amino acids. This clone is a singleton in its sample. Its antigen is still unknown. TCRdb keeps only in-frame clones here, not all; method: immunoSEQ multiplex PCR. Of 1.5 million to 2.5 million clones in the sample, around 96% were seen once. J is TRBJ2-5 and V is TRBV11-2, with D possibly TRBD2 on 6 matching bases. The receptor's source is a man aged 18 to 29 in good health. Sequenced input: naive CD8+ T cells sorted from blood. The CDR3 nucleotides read TGTGCCAGCAGCTTAGAGGGACTTAAAGAGACCCAGTACTTC. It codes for CASSLEGLKETQYF.